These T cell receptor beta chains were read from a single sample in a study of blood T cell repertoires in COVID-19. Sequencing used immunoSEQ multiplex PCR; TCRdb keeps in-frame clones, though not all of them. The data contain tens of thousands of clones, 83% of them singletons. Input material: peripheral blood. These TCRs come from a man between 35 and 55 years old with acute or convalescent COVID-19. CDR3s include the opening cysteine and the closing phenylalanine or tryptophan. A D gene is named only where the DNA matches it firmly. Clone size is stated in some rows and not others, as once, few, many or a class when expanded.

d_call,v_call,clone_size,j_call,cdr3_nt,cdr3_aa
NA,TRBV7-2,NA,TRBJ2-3,TGTGCCAGCAGCTCGCCGGGGAAACGAGGACCAGATACGCAGTATTTT,CASSSPGKRGPDTQYF
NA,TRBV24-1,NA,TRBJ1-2,TGTGCCGCCAGTGATTTGGGGCAGGACTATGGCTACACCTTC,CAASDLGQDYGYTF
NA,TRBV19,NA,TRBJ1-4,TGTGCCAGTAGTATACTAGAGTATCGAGTAACTAATGAAAAACTGTTTTTT,CASSILEYRVTNEKLFF
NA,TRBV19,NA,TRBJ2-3,TGTGCCAGTAGCTCACAGGGTAGAATCACAGATACGCAGTATTTT,CASSSQGRITDTQYF
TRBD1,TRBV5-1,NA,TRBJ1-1,TGCGCCACGACAGGGGGAGACACTGAAGCTTTCTTT,CATTGGDTEAFF
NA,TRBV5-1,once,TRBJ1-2,TGCGCCAGCAGCTCATCCGTTGACAGCCCCTATGGCTACACCTTC,CASSSSVDSPYGYTF
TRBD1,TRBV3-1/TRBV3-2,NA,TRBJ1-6,TGTGCCAGCAGCCAAAGACAGGGTGAAGGATCACCCCTCCACTTT,CASSQRQGEGSPLHF
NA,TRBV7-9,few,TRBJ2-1,TGTGCCAGCAGCCGAGACATTGCTGCAAAGTTCTTC,CASSRDIAAKFF
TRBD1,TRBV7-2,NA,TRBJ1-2,TGTGCCAGCAGCCTGGGACAGTTAGGGGCCTATGGCTACACCTTC,CASSLGQLGAYGYTF
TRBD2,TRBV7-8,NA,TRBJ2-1,TGTGCCAGCAGCTCCCACAGGACTAGCGGGAGAAGGAATGAGCAGTTCTTC,CASSSHRTSGRRNEQFF
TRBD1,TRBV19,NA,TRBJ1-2,TGTGCCAGTAGCCCCGGACAGGGACCGTATGGCTACACCTTC,CASSPGQGPYGYTF
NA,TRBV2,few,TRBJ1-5,TGTGCCAGCAGAGACGGGATACAGACCCTCAATCAGCCCCAGCATTTT,CASRDGIQTLNQPQHF
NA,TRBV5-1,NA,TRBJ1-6,TGCGCCAGCAGCTTGGGGGGGGGCAATTCACCCCTCCACTTT,CASSLGGGNSPLHF
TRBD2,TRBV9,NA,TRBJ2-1,TGTGCCAGCAGCGTAGGGGGGACTAGCGGGTTAGGTGAGCAGTTCTTC,CASSVGGTSGLGEQFF
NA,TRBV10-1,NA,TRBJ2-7,TGCGCCAGCAGTGAAGGGGGGGGCCTCTACGAGCAGTACTTC,CASSEGGGLYEQYF
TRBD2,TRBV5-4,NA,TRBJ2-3,TGTGCCAGCAGCCAGCGGGATACTAGCACAGATACGCAGTATTTT,CASSQRDTSTDTQYF
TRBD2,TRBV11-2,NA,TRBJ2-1,TGTGCCAGCAGCCCAGGGGGCCCTAGCGGGGGTGAGCAGTTCTTC,CASSPGGPSGGEQFF
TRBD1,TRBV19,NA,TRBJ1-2,TGTGCCAGTAGTACGTGGGACAGGGAAATTTATGGCTACACCTTC,CASSTWDREIYGYTF
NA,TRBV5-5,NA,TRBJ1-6,TGTGCCAGCAGCTTGGCCGCGACAGACCGGAATTCACCCCTCCACTTT,CASSLAATDRNSPLHF
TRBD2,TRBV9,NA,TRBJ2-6,TGTGCCAGCAGCCTAGGACTAGCGGGACCTGGGGCCAACGTCCTGACTTTC,CASSLGLAGPGANVLTF
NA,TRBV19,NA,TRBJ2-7,TGTGCCAGTAGTATAGGTCGCTCCTACGAGCAGTACTTC,CASSIGRSYEQYF
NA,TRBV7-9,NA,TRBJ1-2,TGTGCCAGCAGCCCAAGTGACAGAAGGGGGTATGGCTACACCTTC,CASSPSDRRGYGYTF
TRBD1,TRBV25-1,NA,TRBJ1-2,TGTGCCACAACAGGGGTTAGAGGCTACACCTTC,CATTGVRGYTF
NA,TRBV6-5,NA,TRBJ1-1,TGTGCCAGCAGTTCTATGAACACTGAAGCTTTCTTT,CASSSMNTEAFF
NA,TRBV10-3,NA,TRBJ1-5,TGTGCCATCAGTGGAGGATATAGCAATCAGCCCCAGCATTTT,CAISGGYSNQPQHF
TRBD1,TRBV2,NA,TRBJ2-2,TGTGCCAGCAGACCCGGACAGGGGTTTGCCGGGGAGCTGTTTTTT,CASRPGQGFAGELFF
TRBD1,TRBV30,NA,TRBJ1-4,TGTGCCTGGAGCACTACAGGGGGTGGTGAAAAACTGTTTTTT,CAWSTTGGGEKLFF
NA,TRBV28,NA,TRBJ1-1,TGTGCCAGCAGTTCCGTGAACACTGAAGCTTTCTTT,CASSSVNTEAFF
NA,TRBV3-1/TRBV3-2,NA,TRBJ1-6,TGTGCCAGCAGCCCGGGGGGGCGGTTAGGGTCACCCCTCCACTTT,CASSPGGRLGSPLHF
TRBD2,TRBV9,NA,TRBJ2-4,TGTGCCAGCAGCCCCCCCGGCGGGGGGAGGGACATTCAGTACTTC,CASSPPGGGRDIQYF
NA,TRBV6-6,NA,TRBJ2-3,TGTGCCAGCAGTTACCTTAACACAGATACGCAGTATTTT,CASSYLNTDTQYF
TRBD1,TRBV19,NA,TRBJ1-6,TGTGCCAGTACCGAGGACAGGGTCTATAATTCACCCCTCCACTTT,CASTEDRVYNSPLHF
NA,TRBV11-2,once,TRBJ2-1,TGTGCCAGCAGCTTATCACAGGCGGGATACAATGAGCAGTTCTTC,CASSLSQAGYNEQFF
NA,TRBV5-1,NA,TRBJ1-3,TGCGCCAGCAGCTTGAGAGGGTCTGACACCATATATTTT,CASSLRGSDTIYF
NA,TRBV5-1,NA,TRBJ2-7,TGCGCCAGCAGCCGGGAGGGACAGTCCTACGAGCAGTACTTC,CASSREGQSYEQYF
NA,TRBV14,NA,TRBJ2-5,TGTGCCAGCAGCCAAGACTTGACGCGGCAAGAGACCCAGTACTTC,CASSQDLTRQETQYF
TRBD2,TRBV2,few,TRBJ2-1,TGTGCCAGCAGTGAAGCTTCTAGCGGGAGCAACGAGCAGTTCTTC,CASSEASSGSNEQFF
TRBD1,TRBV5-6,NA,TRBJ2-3,TGTGCCAGCAGCTTTTACTCCGGGACAGGGAACCGAGATACGCAGTATTTT,CASSFYSGTGNRDTQYF
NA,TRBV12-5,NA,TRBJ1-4,TGTGCTAGTGGATACGGGAGTCTGAATGAAAAACTGTTTTTT,CASGYGSLNEKLFF
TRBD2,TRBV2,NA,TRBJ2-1,TGTGCCAGCAGCCCGAGCGGGGGGGGCTACAATGAGCAGTTCTTC,CASSPSGGGYNEQFF
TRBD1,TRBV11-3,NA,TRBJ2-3,TGTGCCAGCAGCTTGGGACAGGGGGCAACAGATACGCAGTATTTT,CASSLGQGATDTQYF
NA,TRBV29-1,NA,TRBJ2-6,TGCAGCGTTGAAGAGGGCCCAGGGGCCAACGTCCTGACTTTC,CSVEEGPGANVLTF
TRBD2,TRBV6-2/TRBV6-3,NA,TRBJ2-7,TGTGCCAGCAGTGACACCGGGACTAGTATTAACGAGCAGTACTTC,CASSDTGTSINEQYF
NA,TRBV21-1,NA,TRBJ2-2,TGTGCCAGCAGCAAAAAAAAGACAGGGGGGAAGAACACCGGGGAGCTGTTTTTT,CASSKKKTGGKNTGELFF
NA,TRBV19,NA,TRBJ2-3,TGTGCCAGTAGTGACGGGGGGCGCACAGATACGCAGTATTTT,CASSDGGRTDTQYF
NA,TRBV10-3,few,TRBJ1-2,TGTGCCATCAGTCGGGATGCCTATGGCTACACCTTC,CAISRDAYGYTF
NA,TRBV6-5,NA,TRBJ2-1,TGTGCCAGCGCAAGAGGGACTGGGTACAATGAGCAGTTCTTC,CASARGTGYNEQFF
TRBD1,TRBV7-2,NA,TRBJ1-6,TGTGCCAGCAGCCGCCGGGACAGGAGTAGCTCCTATAATTCACCCCTCCACTTT,CASSRRDRSSSYNSPLHF
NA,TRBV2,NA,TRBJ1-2,TGTGCCAGCAGATTGGACAGAACGGGCGGCTACACCTTC,CASRLDRTGGYTF
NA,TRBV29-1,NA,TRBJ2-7,TGCAGCGTTGACTTCCGGAAGGAGTTTACCTACGAGCAGTACTTC,CSVDFRKEFTYEQYF
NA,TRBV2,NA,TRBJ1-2,TGTGCCAGCAGGACCCAGGGGTATGGCTATGGCTACACCTTC,CASRTQGYGYGYTF
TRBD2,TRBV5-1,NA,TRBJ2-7,TGCGCCAGCAGCTTGGCAGCTCAGCGGGAGGGTGCATACGAGCAGTACTTC,CASSLAAQREGAYEQYF
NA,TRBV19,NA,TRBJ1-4,TGTGCCAGTAGTACCCAGAGGGTCACTAATGAAAAACTGTTTTTT,CASSTQRVTNEKLFF
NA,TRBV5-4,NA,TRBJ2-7,TGTGCCAGCAGCCCCGGTGCGGGTCTGGGCTACGAGCAGTACTTC,CASSPGAGLGYEQYF